This T cell receptor (beta chain) was observed in a study of cytomegalovirus exposure and HLA in healthy donors. Study results and caveats: Analyses of presence/absence relied on an assumption of roughly uniform sequencing depth across donors. An analysis done earlier found most TCR beta V segments productive about 87% or about 30% of the time. A later analysis reported that several of the most significant clusters appeared to be linked to common viral pathogens, among them Epstein-Barr virus.

With regard to this clone: Its target is not known.

CDR1 WSHSY and CDR2 SAAADI come from the germline V gene. The CDR3 contains 14 residues. The ends lost 8 bases at V and 7 bases at J; junction bases unmatched: 8. Researchers ran the PCR with 60 Vbeta and 13 Jbeta primers. Produced via immunoSEQ multiplex PCR; TCRdb's table is partial and in-frame only. This table has 110,000 or so clones, 82% appearing once. The specimen sequenced was PBMCs. The source is a woman in her late teens or twenties in good health and CMV-seronegative. The chain is built from TRBV10-2 and TRBJ1-5; 10 positions match TRBD1. The CDR3 reads CASASGQGNQPQHF. The CDR3 bases are TGCGCCAGCGCTTCGGGACAGGGGAACCAGCCCCAGCATTTT.